A selection of T cell receptor beta chains follows, all from one sample in a study of blood T cell repertoires in COVID-19. The table came from immunoSEQ multiplex PCR; TCRdb's copy has only in-frame clones and leaves some out. Of around 54,000 clones in the sample, 90% are singletons; the top ten hold roughly 7.6%. Sequenced material: peripheral blood. All receptors come from a woman aged 40 to 49 with active COVID-19. CDR3s leave out the opening cysteine and the closing phenylalanine or tryptophan.

TRBJ2-7	TRBV9	ASSADPLASSSYEQY
TRBJ1-4	TRBV6-5	ASSFTTGVWEKLF
TRBJ2-4	TRBV14	ASSQWGPRGIQY
TRBJ1-1	TRBV5-1	ASREGASSTEAF
TRBJ2-6	TRBV11-2	ASSLDLEQGAYSGANVLT
TRBJ2-1	TRBV7-2	ASSSRTGMREQF
TRBJ1-1	TRBV2	ASSDPGRMNTEAF
TRBJ2-2	TRBV9	ASTGDTGELF
TRBJ1-1	TRBV28	ASSVSKRVYMNTEAF
TRBJ2-5	TRBV12-5	ASGPGQFGETQY
TRBJ2-3	TRBV14	ASSPTSGGAYTQY
TRBJ2-1	TRBV5-8	ASSLVSGGNEQF
TRBJ1-5	TRBV28	ASGPNQPQH
TRBJ1-4	TRBV5-1	ASSAGQGGEKLF
TRBJ2-5	TRBV5-1	ASSSHRGETQY
TRBJ2-7	TRBV7-2	ASKTGLAGVYEQY
TRBJ2-2	TRBV5-1	ASSLTSGGLAGELF
TRBJ2-7	TRBV7-9	ASSSFVGGQEQY